The 2 T cell receptor beta chains given below trace back to one sample, sequenced in a study of a mutant IDH1 vaccine in newly diagnosed glioma. As to time point: baseline, week 1 (first vaccination visit). Described treatment: pre-vaccination baseline after standard-of-care therapy. The assay was immunoSEQ multiplex PCR, and TCRdb's table has in-frame clones only and misses some. The sample consists of under 65,000 clones, roughly 80% of them appearing once. Sequenced material: PBMCs, taken from a glioma patient treated with radiotherapy, temozolomide or both. These TCRs come from a young man with glioma.

The rearrangement uses TRBV27 and TRBJ1-2; TRBD1 might be the D (6 bases). V dropped 3 bases and J dropped 4 bases, with 18 bases sitting between them. There are 16 residues in the CDR3. Germline V gene data show CDR1 as MNHEY and CDR2 as SMNVEV (reference sequence). The CDR3 is CASSFMGATDLYGYTF. In nucleotides, the CDR3 is TGTGCCAGCAGTTTTATGGGGGCAACAGACCTCTATGGCTACACCTTC.

This chain joins TRBV21-1 and TRBJ1-1. TRBV21-1 is a pseudogene locus. The CDR3 extends over 16 amino acids. In DNA, the CDR3 is TGTGCCAGCAGCAAAAACGGTTCAGGGAGAAACACTGAAGCTTTCTTT. As protein: CASSKNGSGRNTEAFF.